One sample yielded the 21 T cell receptor beta chains listed below, sequenced in a study of molecular identifiers for immune sequencing clone quantification. TCRdb itself ran the PCR reads through MiXCR, one entry per CDR3 protein. The sample yields over 85,000 distinct CDR3 sequences, roughly a fifth seen once. Sequenced input: naive CD8+ T cells from blood, with Jurkat cell RNA spiked in. The subset is: FACS-sorted CD8+CD4-CCR7+CD45RA+ naive T cells. These receptors were collected from a human donor in good health. Some libraries in this study had Jurkat cell RNA spiked in.

This clonotype was recorded many times. For the CDR3, the DNA is TGTGCCACCGTCTGCGACAGGGGTTGCGAGCAGTACTTC. Its protein product is CATVCDRGCEQYF. V usage is TRBV27 and J usage is TRBJ2-7, with 8 bases aligning to TRBD1. With V trimmed by 10 bases and J by 6 bases, 11 bases remained unmatched. Germline CDR1 MNHEY, CDR2 SMNVEV (reference sequence). The length of the CDR3 is 13 residues.

The chain links TRBV20-1 to TRBJ2-5; 11 bases are shared with TRBD2. The CDR3 totals 18 residues. Trimming at V came to 0 bases and at J to 2 bases, leaving 11 bases not matched to a gene. CDR1 is DFQATT, CDR2 SNEGSKA, per germline (reference sequence). The DNA for the CDR3 is TGCAGTGCTAGAGATAGCACTAGCGGGGGCGACTCACAAGAGACCCAGTACTTC. Translated, it gives CSARDSTSGGDSQETQYF.

This clonotype came up a few times. This sequence joins TRBV6-6 and TRBJ2-1, with 7 positions matching TRBD1. Germline assignment: CDR1 MNHNY and CDR2 SVGAGI (reference sequence). This CDR3 region has 16 residues. With V trimmed by 7 bases and J by 4 bases, 13 bases remained unmatched. In DNA form, the CDR3 reads TGTGCCAGCACTCCAACAGAGACAGGGCTATACAATGAGCAGTTCTTC. Amino acids: CASTPTETGLYNEQFF.

To note about this clonotype: Possible read error: a much larger clone is one base away. The gene calls are TRBV4-2 and TRBJ2-3; 7 bases align to TRBD2. The germline gives CDR1 LGHNA, CDR2 YNFKEQ. The CDR3 length is 15 residues. The CDR3 region is CASSPRENGLDMQYF. Here the CDR3 DNA reads TGTGCCAGCAGCCCGCGGGAGAACGGTTTAGATATGCAGTATTTT.

This clonotype was observed many times. This sequence joins TRBV5-4 and TRBJ2-3; the D gene is possibly TRBD1 (5 bases). The length of the CDR3 is 13 residues. Trimming removed 3 bases from V and 2 bases from J, with 7 bases in between. The germline V gene encodes CDR1 SGHNT and CDR2 YYREEE (reference sequence). This CDR3 reads CASSSGNTDTQYF. Written as DNA, the CDR3 is TGTGCCAGCAGCTCAGGGAACACAGATACGCAGTATTTT.

This clonotype was observed at least ten times. The gene calls are TRBV11-2 and TRBJ2-7, with 9 bases aligning to TRBD1. This CDR3 contains 14 residues. Germline V CDR1 and CDR2: SGHAT, FQNNGV. With V trimmed by 3 bases and J by 4 bases, 4 bases remained unmatched. CDR3 protein: CASSFPGQGYEQYF. CDR3 sequence (DNA): TGTGCCAGCAGCTTTCCGGGACAGGGTTACGAGCAGTACTTC.

This clonotype was counted many times. J is TRBJ1-5 and V is TRBV9; D possibly corresponds to TRBD1 (6 bases). This CDR3 is 14 amino acids long. The V gene lost 0 bases and the J gene lost 5 bases, with 9 bases spanning the gap. Germline V gene data show CDR1 as SGDLS and CDR2 as YYNGEE. The CDR3 DNA follows: TGTGCCAGCAGCGTAGCGGCAGGGGATCAGCCCCAGCATTTT. Translated: CASSVAAGDQPQHF.

This clonotype was counted many times. The genes are TRBV5-1 and TRBJ2-1; D might be TRBD1 (6 bases). The CDR3 covers 16 residues. From germline, CDR1 is SGHRS and CDR2 YFSETQ. V shed 1 base and J shed 0 bases, with 11 bases lying between them. The CDR3 loop reads CASSLMQGSSYNEQFF. The CDR3 nucleotides read TGCGCCAGCAGCTTGATGCAGGGGAGCTCCTACAATGAGCAGTTCTTC.

Comments on this clonotype: A much larger clone lies a single base off, so this may be a read error. The V and J genes are TRBV4-3 and TRBJ1-1; D may be TRBD1 (6 bases). Trimming removed 4 bases at V and 1 base at J, with 10 bases between. The CDR3 totals 14 residues. CDR1 LGHNA and CDR2 YSLEER come from the germline V gene. The CDR3 nucleotides are TGCGCCAGCAGCCCCGGACAGCCGAACACTGAAGCTTTCTTT. Translated, it gives CASSPGQPNTEAFF.

The sample holds many counts of this clonotype. This chain uses TRBV4-1 with TRBJ2-7; unclear D gene. Germline V gene data show CDR1 as MGHRA and CDR2 as YSYEKL. V lost 1 base, J lost 1 base, and 8 bases lay in between. The length of the CDR3 is 14 residues. CDR3 DNA sequence: TGCGCCAGCAGCCAAGCCCCAGGATCCTACGAGCAGTACTTC. Residues: CASSQAPGSYEQYF.

This clonotype was observed many times. This sequence joins TRBV28 and TRBJ2-7; no reliable D call. CDR1 and CDR2 (germline): MDHEN, SYDVKM. The V end lost 3 bases, the J end lost 4 bases, and 10 bases lay between the germline ends. The CDR3 runs 13 residues. This CDR3 reads CASSLPGPYEQYF. In DNA form, the CDR3 reads TGTGCCAGCAGTTTGCCGGGCCCGTACGAGCAGTACTTC.

This clonotype came up many times. The chain is built from TRBV7-3 and TRBJ2-4; D is possibly TRBD2 (6 bases). V was shortened by 4 bases and J by 8 bases, with 12 bases between the two germline ends. CDR1 and CDR2 from the germline V gene are SGHTA and FQGTGA. The CDR3 runs to 13 residues. The CDR3 here is CASSSSVSDIQYF. The CDR3 nucleotides are TGTGCCAGCAGCTCTAGCGTTTCGGACATTCAGTACTTC.

In its sample, this clonotype was seen once. This sequence may be a read error, since a much larger clone differs from it by one base. V and J are TRBV7-9 and TRBJ2-3; 12 bases are shared with TRBD2. The CDR3 length is 20 residues. Looked up from germline, CDR1 is SEHNR and CDR2 is FQNEAQ (reference sequence). As DNA, the CDR3 is TGTGCCAGCAGCTTAGGTTGGACTAGCGGGGACCTTACTAGCACAGGTACGCAGTATTTT. Its translation is CASSLGWTSGDLTSTGTQYF.

This clonotype occurred many times. This chain links TRBV15 with TRBJ2-1; D assignment may be TRBD1 or TRBD2 (5 bases each). V was cut by 3 bases and J by 9 bases, with 6 bases left in between. The germline V gene encodes CDR1 LNHNV and CDR2 YYDKDF (reference sequence). The CDR3 consists of 11 residues. The CDR3 DNA sequence: TGTGCCACCAGCAGCGGGACTGAGCAGTTCTTC. This translates into CATSSGTEQFF.

As to this clonotype: This sequence may be a read error, since a much larger clone differs from it by one base. The chain uses TRBV28 and TRBJ2-7; no definite D call. Trimming shortened V by 8 bases and J by 0 bases, and 8 bases separated the two germline ends. This CDR3 comprises 12 residues. Germline V gene data show CDR1 as MDHEN and CDR2 as SYDVKM. The CDR3 loop reads CASGTFSYEQYF. DNA of the CDR3: TGTGCCAGCGGTACCTTCTCCTACGAGCAGTACTTC.

This clonotype was counted only a few times. The chain recombines TRBV6-5 with TRBJ1-5; D might be TRBD1 (5 bases). V was cut by 4 bases and J by 0 bases, with 10 bases left in between. The CDR3 has 15 amino acids. Germline CDR1 and CDR2: MNHEY and SVGAGI. CDR3 coding DNA: TGTGCCAGCAGTTCCTCAGGGAATAGCAATCAGCCCCAGCATTTT. It codes for CASSSSGNSNQPQHF.

As concerns this clonotype: A read error is possible here, since a much larger clone lies one base away. The rearrangement joins TRBV30 to TRBJ2-7; D unresolved. Germline loops: CDR1 GTSNPN, CDR2 SVGIG (reference sequence). This CDR3 contains 12 residues. V was clipped by 8 bases and J by 3 bases, with 14 bases between them. Here the CDR3 reads CARNSYGYEQYF. DNA for the CDR3: TGTGCCCGGAACAGTTACGGCTACGAGCAGTACTTC.

This clonotype was seen repeatedly, ten times or more. V usage is TRBV14 and J usage is TRBJ2-7; tentatively, D is TRBD2 (6 bases). Trimming took 4 bases from V and 2 from J, leaving 12 bases between them. The germline V gene has CDR1 SGHDN and CDR2 FVKESK. The CDR3 spans 14 residues. Here the CDR3 DNA reads TGTGCCAGCAGCCTGTTCGGGAGCACCTACGAGCAGTACTTC. Protein: CASSLFGSTYEQYF.

The sample holds many counts of this clonotype. V and J are TRBV4-1 and TRBJ1-1; D is unclear. CDR3 size: 13 residues. The germline CDR1 and CDR2 sequences are MGHRA and YSYEKL. Trimming took off 3 bases at V and 2 bases at J, with 7 bases between the two ends. CDR3: CASSHEFNTEAFF. Written as DNA, the CDR3 is TGCGCCAGCAGCCATGAGTTTAACACTGAAGCTTTCTTT.

Turning to this clonotype: At one of its ends the junction is not consistent with the germline gene, which may arise from a read error. The chain employs TRBV27 and TRBJ2-2; 9 bases are a match to TRBD1. The CDR3 spans 15 residues. Germline V gene sequence: CDR1 MNHEY, CDR2 SMNVEV (reference sequence). The chain's CDR3 is CASRPGTGNAGELFF. DNA for the CDR3: TGTGCCAGCAGGCCCGGGACAGGGAACGCCGGGGAGCTGTTTTTT.

The sample holds many counts of this clonotype. The chain has TRBV30 and TRBJ2-7; D uncertain. Germline values: CDR1 GTSNPN, CDR2 SVGIG (reference sequence). V was trimmed by 2 bases and J by 0 bases, leaving 8 bases between them. The CDR3 has 13 amino acids. The DNA of the CDR3 is TGTGCCTGGAGTTACAGCAGCTCCTACGAGCAGTACTTC. Its translation is CAWSYSSSYEQYF.